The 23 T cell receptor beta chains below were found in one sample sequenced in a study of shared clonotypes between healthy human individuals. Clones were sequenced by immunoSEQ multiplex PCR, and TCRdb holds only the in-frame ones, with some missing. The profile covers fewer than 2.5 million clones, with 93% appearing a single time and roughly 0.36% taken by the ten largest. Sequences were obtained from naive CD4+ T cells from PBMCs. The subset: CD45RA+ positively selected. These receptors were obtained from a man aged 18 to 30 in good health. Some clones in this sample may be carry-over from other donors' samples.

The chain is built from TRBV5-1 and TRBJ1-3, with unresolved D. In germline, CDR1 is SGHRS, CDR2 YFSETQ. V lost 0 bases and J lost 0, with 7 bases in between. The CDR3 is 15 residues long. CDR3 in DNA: TGCGCCAGCAGCTTGGACTTTAGCTCTGGAAACACCATATATTTT. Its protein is CASSLDFSSGNTIYF.

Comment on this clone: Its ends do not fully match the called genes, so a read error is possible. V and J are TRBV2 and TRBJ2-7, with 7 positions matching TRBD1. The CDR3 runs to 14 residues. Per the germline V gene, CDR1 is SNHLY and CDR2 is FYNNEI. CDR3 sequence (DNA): TGTGCCAGCAGCGAAGACAGGGATACCGACGAGCAGTACTTC. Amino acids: CASSEDRDTDEQYF.

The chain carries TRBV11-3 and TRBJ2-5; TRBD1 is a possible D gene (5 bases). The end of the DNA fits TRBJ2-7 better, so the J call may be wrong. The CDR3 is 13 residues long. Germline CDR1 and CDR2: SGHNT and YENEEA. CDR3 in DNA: TGTGCCAGCAGCTTATCCAGGGTCCACGAGCAGTACTTC. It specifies CASSLSRVHEQYF.

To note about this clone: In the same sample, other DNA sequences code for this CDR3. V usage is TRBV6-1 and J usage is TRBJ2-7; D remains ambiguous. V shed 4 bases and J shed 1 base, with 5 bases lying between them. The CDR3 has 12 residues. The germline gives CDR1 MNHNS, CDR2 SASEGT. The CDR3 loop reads CASSASSYEQYF. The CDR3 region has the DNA TGTGCCAGCAGTGCGAGTTCCTACGAGCAGTACTTC.

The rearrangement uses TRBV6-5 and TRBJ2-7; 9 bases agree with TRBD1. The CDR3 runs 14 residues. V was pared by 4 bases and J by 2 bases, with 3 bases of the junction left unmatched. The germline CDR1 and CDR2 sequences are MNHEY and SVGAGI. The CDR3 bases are TGTGCCAGCAGTTGGGACAGGGCGGCCTACGAGCAGTACTTC. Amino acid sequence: CASSWDRAAYEQYF.

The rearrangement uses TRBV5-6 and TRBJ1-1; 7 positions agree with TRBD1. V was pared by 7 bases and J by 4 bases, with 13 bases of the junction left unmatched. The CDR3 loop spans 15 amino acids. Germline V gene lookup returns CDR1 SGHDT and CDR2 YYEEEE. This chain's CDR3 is CASLSLVSGGTEAFF. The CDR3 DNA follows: TGTGCCAGCCTCAGCTTGGTCTCAGGGGGCACTGAAGCTTTCTTT.

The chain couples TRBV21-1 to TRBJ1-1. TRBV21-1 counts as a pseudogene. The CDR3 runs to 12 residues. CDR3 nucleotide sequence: TGTGCCAGCAGCGAAGGGGAGACTGAAGCTTTCTTT. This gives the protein CASSEGETEAFF.

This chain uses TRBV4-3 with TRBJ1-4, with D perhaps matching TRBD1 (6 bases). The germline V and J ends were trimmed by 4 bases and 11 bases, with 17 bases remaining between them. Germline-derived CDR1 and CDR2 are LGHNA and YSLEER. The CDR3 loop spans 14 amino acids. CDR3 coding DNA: TGCGCCAGCAGCCCGACAGGTGTGGGCGTGAAACTGTTTTTT. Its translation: CASSPTGVGVKLFF.

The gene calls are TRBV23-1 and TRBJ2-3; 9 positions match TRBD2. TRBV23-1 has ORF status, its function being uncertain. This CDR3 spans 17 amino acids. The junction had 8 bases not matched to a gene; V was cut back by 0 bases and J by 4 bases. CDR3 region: CASSQSPAGGSADTQYF. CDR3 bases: TGCGCCAGCAGTCAATCTCCAGCGGGAGGCAGCGCAGATACGCAGTATTTT.

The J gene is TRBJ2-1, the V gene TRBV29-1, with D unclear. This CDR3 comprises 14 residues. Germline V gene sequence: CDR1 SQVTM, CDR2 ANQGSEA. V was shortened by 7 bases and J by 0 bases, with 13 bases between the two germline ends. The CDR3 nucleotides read TGCAGCGCCCCCGGGCCCAGCTCCTACAATGAGCAGTTCTTC. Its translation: CSAPGPSSYNEQFF.

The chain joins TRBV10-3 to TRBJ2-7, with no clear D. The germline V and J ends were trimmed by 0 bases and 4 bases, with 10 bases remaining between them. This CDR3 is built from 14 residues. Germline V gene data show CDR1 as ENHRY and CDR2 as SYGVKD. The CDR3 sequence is CAISESAQPYEQYF. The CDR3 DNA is TGTGCCATCAGTGAGTCTGCCCAGCCTTACGAGCAGTACTTC.

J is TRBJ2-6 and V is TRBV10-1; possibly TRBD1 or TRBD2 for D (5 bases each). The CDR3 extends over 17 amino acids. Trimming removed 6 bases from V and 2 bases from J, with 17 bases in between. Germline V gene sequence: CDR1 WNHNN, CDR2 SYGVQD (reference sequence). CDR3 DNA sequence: TGCGCCAGCAGACCTGAGAGGGACGGACCTGGGGCCAACGTCCTGACTTTC. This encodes CASRPERDGPGANVLTF.

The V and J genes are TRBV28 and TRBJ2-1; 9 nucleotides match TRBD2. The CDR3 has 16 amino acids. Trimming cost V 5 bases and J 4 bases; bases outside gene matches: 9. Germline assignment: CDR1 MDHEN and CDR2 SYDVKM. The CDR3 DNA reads TGTGCCAGCAGTCCAGCGGGAGGACCTACGTACAATGAGCAGTTCTTC. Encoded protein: CASSPAGGPTYNEQFF.

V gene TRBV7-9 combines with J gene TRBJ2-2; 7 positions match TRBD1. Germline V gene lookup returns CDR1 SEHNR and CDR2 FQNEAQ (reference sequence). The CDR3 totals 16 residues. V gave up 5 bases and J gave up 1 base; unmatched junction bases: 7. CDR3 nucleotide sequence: TGTGCCAGCAGCCCCCGGGGACAGCAGAACACCGGGGAGCTGTTTTTT. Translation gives CASSPRGQQNTGELFF.

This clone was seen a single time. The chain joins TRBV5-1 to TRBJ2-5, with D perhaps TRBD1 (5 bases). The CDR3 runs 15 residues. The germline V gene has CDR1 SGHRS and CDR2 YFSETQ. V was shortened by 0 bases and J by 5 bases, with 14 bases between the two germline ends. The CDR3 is CASSLGGAGMETQYF. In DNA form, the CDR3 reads TGCGCCAGCAGCTTGGGTGGGGCAGGGATGGAGACCCAGTACTTC.

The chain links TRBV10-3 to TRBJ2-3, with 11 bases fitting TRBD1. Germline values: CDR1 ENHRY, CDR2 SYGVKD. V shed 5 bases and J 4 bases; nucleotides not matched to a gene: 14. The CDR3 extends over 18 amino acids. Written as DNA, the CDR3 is TGTGCCATCAGTTCCGGGACAGGGGGTACGGGTTCAGCAGATACGCAGTATTTT. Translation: CAISSGTGGTGSADTQYF.

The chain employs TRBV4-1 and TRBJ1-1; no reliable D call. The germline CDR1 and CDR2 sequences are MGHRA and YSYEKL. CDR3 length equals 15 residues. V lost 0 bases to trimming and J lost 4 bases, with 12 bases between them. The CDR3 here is CASSQEQRGLTEAFF. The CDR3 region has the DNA TGCGCCAGCAGCCAAGAGCAGCGAGGGCTCACTGAAGCTTTCTTT.

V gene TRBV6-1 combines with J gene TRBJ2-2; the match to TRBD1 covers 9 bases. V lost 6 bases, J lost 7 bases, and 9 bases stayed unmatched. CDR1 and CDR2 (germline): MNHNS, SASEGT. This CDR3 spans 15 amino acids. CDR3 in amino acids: CASSTHRGQVGELFF. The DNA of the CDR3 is TGTGCCAGCAGCACCCACAGGGGGCAGGTCGGGGAGCTGTTTTTT.

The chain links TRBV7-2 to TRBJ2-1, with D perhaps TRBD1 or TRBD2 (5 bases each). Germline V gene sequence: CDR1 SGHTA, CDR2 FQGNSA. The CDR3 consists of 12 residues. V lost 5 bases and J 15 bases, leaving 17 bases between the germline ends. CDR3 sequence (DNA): TGTGCCAGCAGCCTGGACGGGGCCCTGTGGTTCTTC. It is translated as CASSLDGALWFF.

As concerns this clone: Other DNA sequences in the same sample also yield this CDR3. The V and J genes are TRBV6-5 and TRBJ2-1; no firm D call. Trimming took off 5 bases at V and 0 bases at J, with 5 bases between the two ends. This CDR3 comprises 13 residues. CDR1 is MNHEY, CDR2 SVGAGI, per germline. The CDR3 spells CASSPGSYNEQFF. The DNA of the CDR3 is TGTGCCAGCAGTCCGGGCTCCTACAATGAGCAGTTCTTC.

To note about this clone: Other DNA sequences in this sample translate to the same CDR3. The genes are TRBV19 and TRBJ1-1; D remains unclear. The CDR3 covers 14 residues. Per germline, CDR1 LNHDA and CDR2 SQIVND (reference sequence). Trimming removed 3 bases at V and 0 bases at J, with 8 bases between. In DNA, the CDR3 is TGTGCCAGTAGTATCGGACGGCTGAACACTGAAGCTTTCTTT. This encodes CASSIGRLNTEAFF.

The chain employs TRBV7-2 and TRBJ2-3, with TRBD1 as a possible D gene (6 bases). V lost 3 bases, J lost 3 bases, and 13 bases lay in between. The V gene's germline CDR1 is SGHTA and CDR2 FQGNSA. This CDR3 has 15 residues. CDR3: CASSFGGAPTDTQYF. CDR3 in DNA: TGTGCCAGCAGCTTTGGGGGCGCCCCGACAGATACGCAGTATTTT.

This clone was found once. CDR3 loop: CASQRGSPLTDTQYF. DNA for the CDR3: TGTGCCAGCCAACGGGGCTCCCCACTCACAGATACGCAGTATTTT. The V call is TRBV6-5, the J call TRBJ2-3; either TRBD1 or TRBD2 may fit D (5 bases each). Per germline, CDR1 MNHEY and CDR2 SVGAGI. The ends were cut back, 8 bases at V and 2 bases at J, with 17 bases in the middle. The CDR3 covers 15 residues.